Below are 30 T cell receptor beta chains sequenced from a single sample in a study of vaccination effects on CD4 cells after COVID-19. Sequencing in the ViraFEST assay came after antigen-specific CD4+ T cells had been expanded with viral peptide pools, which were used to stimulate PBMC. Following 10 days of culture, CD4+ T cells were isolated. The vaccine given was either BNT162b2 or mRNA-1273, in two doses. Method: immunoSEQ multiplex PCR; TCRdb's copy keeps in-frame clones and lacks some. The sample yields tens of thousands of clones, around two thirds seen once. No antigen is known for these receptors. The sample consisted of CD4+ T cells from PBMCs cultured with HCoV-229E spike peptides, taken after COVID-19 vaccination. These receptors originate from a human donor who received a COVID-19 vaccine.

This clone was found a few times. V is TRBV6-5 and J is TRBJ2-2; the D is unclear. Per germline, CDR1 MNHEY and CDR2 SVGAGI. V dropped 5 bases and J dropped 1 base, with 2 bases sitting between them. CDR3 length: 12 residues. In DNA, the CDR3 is TGTGCCAGCAGTCAGAACACCGGGGAGCTGTTTTTT. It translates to CASSQNTGELFF.

CDR3 sequence: CASTGSRDRENTGELFF. The CDR3 DNA is TGTGCCAGTACCGGAAGTCGGGACAGGGAGAACACCGGGGAGCTGTTTTTT. This chain joins TRBV19 and TRBJ2-2; 9 nucleotides agree with TRBD1. With V trimmed by 7 bases and J by 1 base, 10 bases remained unmatched. This CDR3 is built from 17 residues. Germline V gives CDR1 LNHDA, CDR2 SQIVND (reference sequence). Full variable domain (remainder filled in from reference TRBV19 and TRBJ2-2): DGGITQSPKYLFRKEGQNVTLSCEQNLNHDAMYWYRQDPGQGLRLIYYSQIVNDFQKGDIAEGYSVSREKKESFPLTVTSAQKNPTAFYLCASTGSRDRENTGELFFGEGSRLTVL.

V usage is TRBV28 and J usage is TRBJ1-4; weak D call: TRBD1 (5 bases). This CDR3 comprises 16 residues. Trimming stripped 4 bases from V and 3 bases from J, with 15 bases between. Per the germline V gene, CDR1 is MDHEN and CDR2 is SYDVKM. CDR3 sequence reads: CASSSHRYPANEKLFF. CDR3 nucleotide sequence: TGTGCCAGCAGTTCACACAGGTATCCAGCTAATGAAAAACTGTTTTTT.

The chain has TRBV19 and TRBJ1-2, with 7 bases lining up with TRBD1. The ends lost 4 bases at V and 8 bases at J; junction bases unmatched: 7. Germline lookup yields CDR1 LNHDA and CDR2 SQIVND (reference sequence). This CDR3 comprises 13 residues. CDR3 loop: CASSRDRVGGYTF. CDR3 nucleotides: TGTGCCAGTAGTAGAGACAGGGTAGGAGGCTACACCTTC.

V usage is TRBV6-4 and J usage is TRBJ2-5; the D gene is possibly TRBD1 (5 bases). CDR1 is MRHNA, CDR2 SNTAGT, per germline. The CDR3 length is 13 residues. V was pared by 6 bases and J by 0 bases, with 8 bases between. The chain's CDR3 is CASSRQYQETQYF. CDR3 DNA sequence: TGTGCCAGCAGCCGACAGTACCAAGAGACCCAGTACTTC.

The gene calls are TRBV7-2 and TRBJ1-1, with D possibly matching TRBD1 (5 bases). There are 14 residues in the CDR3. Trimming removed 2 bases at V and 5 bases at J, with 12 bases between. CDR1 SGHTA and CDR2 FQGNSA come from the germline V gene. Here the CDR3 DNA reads TGTGCCAGCAGCTTATCCTCCGGGGCGACTGAAGCTTTCTTT. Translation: CASSLSSGATEAFF.

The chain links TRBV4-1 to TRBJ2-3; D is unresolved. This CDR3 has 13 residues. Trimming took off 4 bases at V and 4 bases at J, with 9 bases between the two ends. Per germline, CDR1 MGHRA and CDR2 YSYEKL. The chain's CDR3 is CASSLGEADTQYF. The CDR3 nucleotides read TGCGCCAGCAGCCTTGGCGAGGCAGATACGCAGTATTTT.

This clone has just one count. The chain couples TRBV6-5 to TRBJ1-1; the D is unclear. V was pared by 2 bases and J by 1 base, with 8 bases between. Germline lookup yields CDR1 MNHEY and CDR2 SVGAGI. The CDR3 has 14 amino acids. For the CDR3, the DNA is TGTGCCAGCAGTTACGGCTACGGGAACACTGAAGCTTTCTTT. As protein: CASSYGYGNTEAFF.

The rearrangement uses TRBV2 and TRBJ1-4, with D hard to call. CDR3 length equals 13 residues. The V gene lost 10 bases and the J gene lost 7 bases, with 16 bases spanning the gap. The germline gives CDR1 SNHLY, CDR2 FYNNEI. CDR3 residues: CATSARVGEKLFF. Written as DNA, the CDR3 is TGTGCCACATCGGCGAGGGTTGGTGAAAAACTGTTTTTT.

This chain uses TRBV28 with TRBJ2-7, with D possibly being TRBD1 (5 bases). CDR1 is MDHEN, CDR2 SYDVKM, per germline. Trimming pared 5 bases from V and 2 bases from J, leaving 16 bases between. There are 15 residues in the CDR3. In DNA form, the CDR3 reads TGTGCCAGCAGTCCTCGACAGCGAACCCCCTACGAGCAGTACGTC. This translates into CASSPRQRTPYEQYV.

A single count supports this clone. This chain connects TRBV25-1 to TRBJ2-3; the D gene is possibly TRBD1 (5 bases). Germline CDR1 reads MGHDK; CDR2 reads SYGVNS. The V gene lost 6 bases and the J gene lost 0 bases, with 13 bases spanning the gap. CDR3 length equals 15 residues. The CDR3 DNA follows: TGTGCCAGCAGCCCTCAGGGTTCTAGCACAGATACGCAGTATTTT. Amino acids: CASSPQGSSTDTQYF.

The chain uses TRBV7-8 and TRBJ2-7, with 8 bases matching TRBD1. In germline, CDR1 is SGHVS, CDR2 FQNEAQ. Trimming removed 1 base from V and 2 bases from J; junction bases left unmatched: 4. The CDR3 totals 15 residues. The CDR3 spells CASSLVRTGTYEQYV. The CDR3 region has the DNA TGTGCCAGCAGCTTAGTGCGGACAGGGACCTACGAGCAGTACGTC.

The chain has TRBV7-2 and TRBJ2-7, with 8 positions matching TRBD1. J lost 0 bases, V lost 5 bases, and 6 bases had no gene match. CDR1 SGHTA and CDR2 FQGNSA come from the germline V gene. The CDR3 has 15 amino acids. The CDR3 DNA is TGTGCCAGCAGCAGCTATACAGGGGGCTCCTACGAGCAGTACGTC. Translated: CASSSYTGGSYEQYV.

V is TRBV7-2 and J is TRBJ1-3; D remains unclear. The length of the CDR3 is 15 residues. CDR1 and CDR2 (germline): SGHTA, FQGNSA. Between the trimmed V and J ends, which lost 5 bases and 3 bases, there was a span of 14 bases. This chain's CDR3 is CASSGGVRVGNTIYF. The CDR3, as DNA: TGTGCCAGCAGCGGAGGAGTGAGGGTTGGAAACACCATATATTTT.

The CDR3 coding sequence is TGTGCCAGCAGTGGATGGGGGGACAACAATCAGCCCCAGCATTTT. Amino acids: CASSGWGDNNQPQHF. The chain recombines TRBV6-6 with TRBJ1-5; possibly TRBD1 for D (6 bases). Germline V gene data show CDR1 as MNHNY and CDR2 as SVGAGI (reference sequence). Trimming left V 5 bases short and J 3 bases short, with 14 bases between. There are 15 residues in the CDR3.

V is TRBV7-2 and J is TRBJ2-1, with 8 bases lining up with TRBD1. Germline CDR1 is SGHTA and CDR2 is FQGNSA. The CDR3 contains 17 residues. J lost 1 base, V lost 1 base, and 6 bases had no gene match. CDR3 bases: TGTGCCAGCAGCTTAGTAGGGACAGGACTTTCCTACAATGAGCAGTTCTTC. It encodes CASSLVGTGLSYNEQFF. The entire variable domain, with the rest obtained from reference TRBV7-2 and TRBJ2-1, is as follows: GAGVSQSPSNKVTEKGKDVELRCDPISGHTALYWYRQSLGQGLEFLIYFQGNSAPDKSGLPSDRFSAERTGGSVSTLTIQRTQQEDSAVYLCASSLVGTGLSYNEQFFGPGTRLTVL.

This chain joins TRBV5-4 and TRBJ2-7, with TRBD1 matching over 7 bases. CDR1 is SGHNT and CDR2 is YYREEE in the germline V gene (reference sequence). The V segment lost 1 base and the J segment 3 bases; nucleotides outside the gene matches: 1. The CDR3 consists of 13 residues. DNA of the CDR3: TGTGCCAGCAGCTTGAACAGGGGCTACGAGCAGTACGTC. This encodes CASSLNRGYEQYV.

CDR3 protein: CASSPTGTGLRNTIYF. The CDR3 bases are TGTGCCAGCAGCCCGACCGGGACAGGGCTAAGAAACACCATATATTTT. The chain links TRBV7-9 to TRBJ1-3; TRBD1 aligns across 9 bases. This CDR3 comprises 16 residues. Losses at the gene ends were 5 bases for V and 5 bases for J; bases not matched to a gene: 10. Per the germline V gene, CDR1 is SEHNR and CDR2 is FQNEAQ (reference sequence). Full variable domain (outside the CDR3, taken from reference TRBV7-9 and TRBJ1-3): DTGVSQNPRHKITKRGQNVTFRCDPISEHNRLYWYRQTLGQGPEFLTYFQNEAQLEKSRLLSDRFSAERPKGSFSTLEIQRTEQGDSAMYLCASSPTGTGLRNTIYFGEGSWLTVV.

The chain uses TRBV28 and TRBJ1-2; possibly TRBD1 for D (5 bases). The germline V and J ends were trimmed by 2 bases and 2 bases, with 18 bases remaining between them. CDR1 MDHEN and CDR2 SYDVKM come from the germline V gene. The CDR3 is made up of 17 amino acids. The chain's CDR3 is CASSLGSTGARNYGYTF. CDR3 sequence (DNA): TGTGCCAGCAGTTTAGGGTCCACCGGGGCGAGGAACTATGGCTACACCTTC.

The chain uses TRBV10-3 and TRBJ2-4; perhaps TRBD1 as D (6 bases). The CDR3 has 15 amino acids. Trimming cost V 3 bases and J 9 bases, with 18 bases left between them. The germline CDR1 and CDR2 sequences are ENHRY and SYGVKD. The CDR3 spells CAISDSGGRVGIQYF. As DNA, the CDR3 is TGTGCCATCAGTGATTCTGGGGGCAGGGTCGGCATTCAGTACTTC.

The CDR3 loop is CASSQGQPINEQFF. As DNA, the CDR3 is TGTGCCAGCAGCCAGGGACAGCCGATCAATGAGCAGTTCTTC. J is TRBJ2-1 and V is TRBV7-9, with 7 bases fitting TRBD1. J gave up 6 bases and V 5 bases, and 7 bases lay outside the gene matches. Germline values: CDR1 SEHNR, CDR2 FQNEAQ (reference sequence). The CDR3 contains 14 residues.

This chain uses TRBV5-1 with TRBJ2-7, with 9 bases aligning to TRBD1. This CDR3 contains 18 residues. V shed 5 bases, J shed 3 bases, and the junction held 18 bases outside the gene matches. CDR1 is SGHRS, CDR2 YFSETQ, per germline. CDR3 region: CASRYGQGPAKILYEQYV. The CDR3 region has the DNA TGCGCCAGCAGATACGGACAGGGGCCCGCCAAAATCCTCTACGAGCAGTACGTC.

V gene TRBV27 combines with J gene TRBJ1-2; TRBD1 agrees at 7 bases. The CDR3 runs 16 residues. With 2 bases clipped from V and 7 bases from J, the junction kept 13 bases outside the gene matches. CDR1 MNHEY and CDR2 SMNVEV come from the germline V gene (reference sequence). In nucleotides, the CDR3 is TGTGCCAGCAGTTTAGAGTCCAAACAGGGGAGAGGTGGCTACACCTTC. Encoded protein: CASSLESKQGRGGYTF.

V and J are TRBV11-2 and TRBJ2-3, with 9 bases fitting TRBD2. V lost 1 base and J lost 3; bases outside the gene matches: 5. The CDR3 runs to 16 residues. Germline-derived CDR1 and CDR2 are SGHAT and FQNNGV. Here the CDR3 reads CASSLAGGGATDTQYF. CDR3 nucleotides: TGTGCCAGCAGCTTAGCGGGCGGGGGGGCAACAGATACGCAGTATTTT.

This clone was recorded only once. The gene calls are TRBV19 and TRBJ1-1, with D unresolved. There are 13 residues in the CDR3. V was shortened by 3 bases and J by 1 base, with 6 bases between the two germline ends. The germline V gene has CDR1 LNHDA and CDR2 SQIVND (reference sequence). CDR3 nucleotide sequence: TGTGCCAGTAGTATTAAACCGAACACTGAAGCTTTCTTT. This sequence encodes CASSIKPNTEAFF. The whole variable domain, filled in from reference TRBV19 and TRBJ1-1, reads DGGITQSPKYLFRKEGQNVTLSCEQNLNHDAMYWYRQDPGQGLRLIYYSQIVNDFQKGDIAEGYSVSREKKESFPLTVTSAQKNPTAFYLCASSIKPNTEAFFGQGTRLTVV.

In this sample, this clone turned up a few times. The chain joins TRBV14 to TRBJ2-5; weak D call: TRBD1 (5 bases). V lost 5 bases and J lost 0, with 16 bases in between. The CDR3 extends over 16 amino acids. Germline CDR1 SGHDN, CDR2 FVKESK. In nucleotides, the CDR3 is TGTGCCAGCAGCTCAGGGTGGCAGGCGTACCAAGAGACCCAGTACTTC. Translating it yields CASSSGWQAYQETQYF.

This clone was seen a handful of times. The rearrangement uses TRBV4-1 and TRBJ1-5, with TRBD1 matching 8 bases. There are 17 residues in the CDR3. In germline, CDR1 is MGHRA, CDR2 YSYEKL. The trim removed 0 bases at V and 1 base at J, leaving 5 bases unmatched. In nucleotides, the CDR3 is TGCGCCAGCAGCCAAGATCGACAGGGGAGGAGCAATCAGCCCCAGCATTTT. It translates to CASSQDRQGRSNQPQHF.

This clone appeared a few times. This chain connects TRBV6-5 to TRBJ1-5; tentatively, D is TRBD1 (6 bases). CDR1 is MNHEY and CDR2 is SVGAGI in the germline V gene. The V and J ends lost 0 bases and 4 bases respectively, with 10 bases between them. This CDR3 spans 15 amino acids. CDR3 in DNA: TGTGCCAGCAGTTACTCCGGGGGGCTTAATCAGCCCCAGCATTTT. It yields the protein CASSYSGGLNQPQHF.

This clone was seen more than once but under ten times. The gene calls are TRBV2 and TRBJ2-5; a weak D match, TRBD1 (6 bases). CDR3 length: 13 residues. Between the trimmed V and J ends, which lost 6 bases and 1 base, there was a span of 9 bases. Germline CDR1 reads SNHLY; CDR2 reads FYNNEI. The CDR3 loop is CASSRDTQETQYF. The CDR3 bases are TGTGCCAGCAGCCGGGACACCCAAGAGACCCAGTACTTC.

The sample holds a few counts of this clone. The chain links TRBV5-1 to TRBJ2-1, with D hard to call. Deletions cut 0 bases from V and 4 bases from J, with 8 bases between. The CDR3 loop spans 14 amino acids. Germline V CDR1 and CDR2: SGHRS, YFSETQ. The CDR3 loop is CASSLVPDYNEQFF. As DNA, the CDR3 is TGCGCCAGCAGCTTGGTTCCAGATTACAATGAGCAGTTCTTC.